A selection of T cell receptor beta chains follows, all from one sample in a study of blood T cell repertoires in COVID-19. The table came from immunoSEQ multiplex PCR; TCRdb's copy has only in-frame clones and leaves some out. This table holds roughly 120,000 clones, 80% to 95% found once. Sequencing used peripheral blood. The origin of the receptors is a man aged 50-59 years with COVID-19, enrolled during active disease. Each CDR3 is given with its conserved first and last residue. A D gene is named only where the DNA matches it firmly. Rows may omit the clone size; those that give it use once, few, many or a size class.

TRBV29-1,once,TRBD2,TRBJ2-1,CSVDGGRIYNEQFF,TGCAGCGTTGATGGCGGGAGGATCTACAATGAGCAGTTCTTC
TRBV6-2/TRBV6-3,NA,TRBD2,TRBJ2-1,CASSYSQLAGSYNEQFF,TGTGCCAGCAGTTACTCCCAACTAGCGGGTTCCTACAATGAGCAGTTCTTC
TRBV4-2,once,NA,TRBJ2-2,CASSQARAGELFF,TGTGCCAGCAGCCAAGCCCGCGCCGGGGAGCTGTTTTTT
TRBV6-6,once,NA,TRBJ2-5,CASSYRQEQETQYF,TGTGCCAGCAGTTACCGACAGGAACAAGAGACCCAGTACTTC
TRBV21-1,NA,NA,TRBJ2-3,CASSKWTGTDTQYF,TGTGCCAGCAGCAAATGGACAGGGACAGATACGCAGTATTTT
TRBV6-5,NA,TRBD1,TRBJ1-1,CASRQGSTEAFF,TGTGCCAGCAGACAGGGGTCCACTGAAGCTTTCTTT
TRBV10-2,once,TRBD1,TRBJ1-6,CASRTGDSPLHF,TGCGCCAGCAGGACAGGGGATTCACCCCTCCACTTT
TRBV5-4,NA,TRBD1,TRBJ2-7,CASSLERTGATYEQYF,TGTGCCAGCAGCTTGGAGCGGACAGGGGCCACCTACGAGCAGTACTTC
TRBV11-2,NA,NA,TRBJ2-2,CASSPQGSTGELFF,TGTGCCAGCAGCCCCCAGGGTAGCACCGGGGAGCTGTTTTTT
TRBV4-1,NA,NA,TRBJ1-3,CASSQDRARNTIYF,TGCGCCAGCAGCCAAGACAGGGCCCGAAACACCATATATTTT
TRBV28,NA,NA,TRBJ1-2,CASSLWGNAGGYTF,TGTGCCAGCAGTTTATGGGGCAATGCGGGCGGCTACACCTTC
TRBV27,NA,TRBD1,TRBJ2-2,CASSSPGQGVAGELFF,TGTGCCAGCAGTTCCCCGGGACAGGGGGTGGCCGGGGAGCTGTTTTTT
TRBV19,NA,NA,TRBJ2-3,CASSPGNTDTQYF,TGTGCCAGTAGTCCAGGGAACACAGATACGCAGTATTTT
TRBV13,NA,TRBD1,TRBJ1-1,CASSFGTGSPEAFF,TGTGCCAGCAGCTTCGGGACAGGGTCCCCTGAAGCTTTCTTT
TRBV19,NA,TRBD1,TRBJ2-2,CASKGQGRHGELFF,TGTGCCAGTAAAGGACAGGGTCGTCACGGGGAGCTGTTTTTT
TRBV25-1,NA,NA,TRBJ2-3,CASRGGAATDTQYF,TGTGCCAGCAGGGGGGGGGCCGCCACAGATACGCAGTATTTT
TRBV24-1,once,NA,TRBJ2-2,CATSDFRVPNTGELFF,TGTGCCACCAGTGATTTCCGGGTTCCGAACACCGGGGAGCTGTTTTTT
TRBV4-1,NA,NA,TRBJ2-7,CASSQEDKLYEQYF,TGCGCCAGCAGCCAAGAGGACAAACTCTACGAGCAGTACTTC
TRBV7-2,NA,TRBD2,TRBJ2-3,CASTYSAGGPDTQYF,TGTGCCAGCACATATTCAGCGGGAGGGCCAGATACGCAGTATTTT
TRBV5-4,NA,NA,TRBJ2-5,CASSFYPGNQETQYF,TGTGCCAGCAGCTTTTACCCGGGTAACCAAGAGACCCAGTACTTC
TRBV19,NA,NA,TRBJ1-2,CATEGYGYGYTF,TGTGCCACCGAGGGATACGGCTATGGCTACACCTTC
TRBV3-1/TRBV3-2,NA,NA,TRBJ1-4,CASSRGSGLGEKLFF,TGTGCCAGCAGCCGAGGATCAGGGTTGGGTGAAAAACTGTTTTTT
TRBV11-2,NA,NA,TRBJ2-3,CASSLEGTPPPPDTQYF,TGTGCCAGCAGCTTAGAAGGGACTCCTCCACCCCCAGATACGCAGTATTTT
TRBV3-1/TRBV3-2,NA,TRBD2,TRBJ2-5,CASSQRLAAYQETQYF,TGTGCCAGCAGCCAACGACTAGCGGCGTACCAAGAGACCCAGTACTTC
TRBV4-1,NA,NA,TRBJ2-1,CASSQGQGRNEQFF,TGCGCCAGCAGCCAAGGGCAGGGGCGGAATGAGCAGTTCTTC
TRBV6-5,NA,NA,TRBJ2-5,CATGDHQETQYF,TGTGCCACGGGGGACCACCAAGAGACCCAGTACTTC
TRBV28,few,TRBD1,TRBJ2-1,CASSDRVGAYNEQFF,TGTGCCAGCAGTGACAGGGTGGGAGCCTACAATGAGCAGTTCTTC
TRBV10-1,NA,NA,TRBJ2-2,CASSETIVTGELFF,TGCGCCAGCAGTGAAACCATAGTCACCGGGGAGCTGTTTTTT
TRBV7-3,NA,NA,TRBJ1-1,CASRSAANTEAFF,TGTGCCAGCAGGTCAGCGGCGAACACTGAAGCTTTCTTT
TRBV7-9,NA,NA,TRBJ1-4,CASSPGVGGLFF,TGTGCCAGCAGCCCCGGGGTTGGCGGGCTGTTTTTT
TRBV29-1,NA,NA,TRBJ2-7,CSVRGGAYEQYF,TGCAGCGTCCGCGGCGGGGCCTACGAGCAGTACTTC
TRBV29-1,once,NA,TRBJ1-1,CSVVVRTEAFF,TGCAGCGTTGTAGTCCGGACTGAAGCTTTCTTT
TRBV7-8,NA,TRBD1,TRBJ1-5,CASSSTGVREPQHF,TGTGCCAGCAGCAGTACAGGGGTTCGGGAGCCCCAGCATTTT
TRBV10-3,few,NA,TRBJ2-7,CAIRNLAESSYEQYF,TGTGCCATCAGAAACTTAGCGGAGAGCTCCTACGAGCAGTACTTC